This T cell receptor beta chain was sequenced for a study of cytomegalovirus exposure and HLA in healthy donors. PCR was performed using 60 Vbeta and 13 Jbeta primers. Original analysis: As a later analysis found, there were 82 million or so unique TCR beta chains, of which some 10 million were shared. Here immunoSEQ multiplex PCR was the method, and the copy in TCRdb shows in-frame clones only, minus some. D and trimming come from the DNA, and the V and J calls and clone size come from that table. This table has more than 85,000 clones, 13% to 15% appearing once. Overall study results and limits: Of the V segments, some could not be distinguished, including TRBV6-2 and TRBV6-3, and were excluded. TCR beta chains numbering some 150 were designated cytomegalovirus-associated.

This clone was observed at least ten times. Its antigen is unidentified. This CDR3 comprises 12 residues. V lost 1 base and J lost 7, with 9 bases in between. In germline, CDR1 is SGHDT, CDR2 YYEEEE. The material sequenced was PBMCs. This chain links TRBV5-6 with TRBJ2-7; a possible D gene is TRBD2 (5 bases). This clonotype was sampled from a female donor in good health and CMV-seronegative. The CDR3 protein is CASSLWGVEQYF. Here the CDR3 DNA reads TGTGCCAGCAGCTTGTGGGGAGTGGAGCAGTACTTC. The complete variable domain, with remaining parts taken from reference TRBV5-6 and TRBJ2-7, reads DAGVTQSPTHLIKTRGQQVTLRCSPKSGHDTVSWYQQALGQGPQFIFQYYEEEERQRGNFPDRFSGHQFPNYSSELNVNALLLGDSALYLCASSLWGVEQYFGPGTRLTVT.